Listed below are T cell receptor beta chains from one sample, sequenced in a study of spatial heterogeneity in lung cancer. TCRdb reprocessed the 5' RACE reads with MiXCR, giving one entry per CDR3 protein. In the table there are 95,000 to 130,000 distinct CDR3 sequences, 10% to 15% of which are singletons. Material: PBMCs, obtained at follow-up. These TCRs come from a male donor with early-stage non-small cell lung cancer. CDR3s include the opening cysteine and the closing phenylalanine or tryptophan. The order of the fields is CDR3 length, J gene, D gene, clone size, V gene, CDR3 protein, CDR3 DNA. A D gene is named only where the DNA matches it firmly. Part of the rows lack a size; the others show once, few, many or a class for expanded clones.

12 TRBJ1-2 NA few TRBV28 CASSERGRGYTF TGTGCCAGCAGTGAGAGGGGGAGAGGCTACACCTTC
14 TRBJ1-4 NA NA TRBV20-1 CSARGGSLNEKLFF TGCAGTGCTAGGGGGGGGTCCCTGAATGAAAAACTGTTTTTT
16 TRBJ2-1 TRBD2 few TRBV7-9 CASSFWRGGRTNEQFF TGTGCCAGCAGCTTCTGGCGGGGGGGCCGCACAAATGAGCAGTTCTTC
13 TRBJ2-1 NA few TRBV2 CASRFDREGKQFF TGTGCCAGCAGATTCGACAGGGAGGGGAAGCAGTTCTTC
17 TRBJ2-2 NA few TRBV7-9 CASSARFATGNTGELFF TGTGCCAGCAGCGCAAGGTTCGCGACAGGGAACACCGGGGAGCTGTTTTTT
14 TRBJ2-5 NA NA TRBV7-2 CASTPGGPQETQYF TGTGCCAGCACCCCCGGCGGTCCCCAAGAGACCCAGTACTTC
14 TRBJ2-7 NA few TRBV9 CASSFRDFTYEQYF TGTGCCAGCAGCTTCCGGGACTTCACCTACGAGCAGTACTTC
14 TRBJ2-5 NA NA TRBV7-2 CASSSPNREETQYF TGTGCCAGCAGCTCCCCGAACAGGGAAGAGACCCAGTACTTC
13 TRBJ2-1 TRBD2 many TRBV12-3/TRBV12-4 CASSPGLAPEQFF TGTGCCAGCTCCCCGGGACTAGCGCCGGAGCAGTTCTTC
11 TRBJ2-3 NA NA TRBV7-2 CASGYTDTQYF TGTGCCAGCGGATATACAGATACGCAGTATTTT
15 TRBJ1-4 NA NA TRBV9 CASSVSGGRGEKLFF TGTGCCAGCAGCGTCAGCGGAGGAAGGGGGGAAAAACTGTTTTTT
15 TRBJ2-3 TRBD1 few TRBV24-1 CATSLRDSRTDTQYF TGTGCCACCAGTCTTAGGGACAGCCGCACAGATACGCAGTATTTT
15 TRBJ1-4 NA NA TRBV15 CATSRLVAPNEKLFF TGTGCCACCAGCAGGCTCGTTGCCCCAAATGAAAAACTGTTTTTT
16 TRBJ1-1 TRBD1 NA TRBV3-1 CASSGTGGDMGTEAFF TGTGCCAGCAGCGGGACAGGGGGCGATATGGGCACTGAAGCTTTCTTT
13 TRBJ2-5 TRBD2 NA TRBV19 CATSASGQETQYF TGTGCCACGTCGGCTAGCGGGCAAGAGACCCAGTACTTC
17 TRBJ2-3 TRBD2 NA TRBV6-1 CASSLNPSSGGADTQYF TGTGCCAGCAGTCTGAATCCCTCTAGCGGGGGGGCCGATACGCAGTATTTT
12 TRBJ1-3 NA many TRBV6-5 CASSPSGNTIYF TGTGCCAGCAGCCCCAGTGGAAACACCATATATTTT
15 TRBJ1-6 TRBD1 few TRBV5-1 CASSSGQGQESPLHF TGCGCCAGCAGCTCCGGACAGGGCCAGGAGTCACCCCTCCACTTT
15 TRBJ2-3 TRBD2 NA TRBV2 CASSDRLAGSNTQYF TGTGCCAGCAGTGACAGGTTAGCGGGCTCTAATACGCAGTATTTT
15 TRBJ2-3 NA few TRBV5-1 CASSTGTADTDTQYF TGCGCCAGCAGCACGGGGACGGCAGACACAGATACGCAGTATTTT
18 TRBJ2-5 TRBD1 few TRBV5-7 CASSLRELGTGDQETQYF TGTGCCAGCAGCTTGAGGGAACTAGGGACAGGAGATCAAGAGACCCAGTACTTC
14 TRBJ1-1 NA many TRBV18 CASSPVNANTEAFF TGTGCCAGCTCACCAGTCAACGCGAACACTGAAGCTTTCTTT
15 TRBJ2-7 TRBD1 few TRBV4-1 CASSLTGDFAYEQYF TGCGCCAGCAGCTTAACAGGGGATTTCGCCTACGAGCAGTACTTC
15 TRBJ1-6 TRBD1 NA TRBV20-1 CSAREALGDSSPLHF TGCAGTGCTAGAGAGGCACTAGGGGACAGTTCACCCCTCCACTTT
13 TRBJ2-1 NA NA TRBV4-1 CASSQFNAGEQFF TGCGCCAGCAGCCAGTTTAATGCGGGGGAGCAGTTCTTC
15 TRBJ1-5 TRBD1 NA TRBV6-6 CASRGPGQGNQPQHF TGTGCCAGCAGGGGTCCGGGACAGGGAAATCAGCCCCAGCATTTT
15 TRBJ1-5 NA few TRBV5-5 CASSSDGYSNQPQHF TGTGCCAGCAGCTCCGACGGATATAGCAATCAGCCCCAGCATTTT